This is a list of T cell receptor beta chains from one sample in a study of cytomegalovirus exposure and HLA in healthy donors. Clones were read by immunoSEQ multiplex PCR, and TCRdb kept only the in-frame ones, dropping some. Here the sample spans 130,000 or so clones, 77% being singletons. Sequencing used PBMCs. The receptors derive from a woman aged 40 to 50 in good health and CMV-seronegative. The CDR3 runs from the conserved cysteine through the conserved F or W. D genes are given only for firm matches. Size values are once, few and many counts, or a class for expanded clones, and some rows have none.

>TRBV4-2|TRBD1|13|TRBJ1-1|.
CASSQLDRVEAFF
TGTGCCAGCAGCCAATTAGACAGGGTCGAAGCTTTCTTT
>TRBV29-1|TRBD2|13|TRBJ2-1|.
CSAETSGRYEQFF
TGCAGCGCCGAGACTAGCGGCCGCTATGAGCAGTTCTTC
>TRBV30|.|12|TRBJ1-5|.
CAWSEGRGPQHF
TGTGCCTGGAGTGAGGGGAGGGGGCCCCAGCATTTT
>TRBV4-3|TRBD2|15|TRBJ2-7|.
CASSLELASTYEQYF
TGCGCCAGCAGCCTAGAACTAGCGTCTACCTACGAGCAGTACTTC
>TRBV28|.|15|TRBJ2-7|.
CASSLGGVSSYEQYF
TGTGCCAGCAGTTTAGGAGGGGTCTCCTCCTACGAGCAGTACTTC
>TRBV2|TRBD1|14|TRBJ1-1|many
CASRTGTLNTEAFF
TGTGCCAGCAGGACAGGGACACTTAACACTGAAGCTTTCTTT
>TRBV5-6|TRBD1|15|TRBJ1-6|.
CASSLETTGGSPLHF
TGTGCCAGCAGCTTGGAGACGACAGGGGGTTCACCCCTCCACTTT
>TRBV2|TRBD1|13|TRBJ1-2|.
CASSWTGSHGYTF
TGTGCCAGCAGTTGGACAGGGTCCCATGGCTACACCTTC
>TRBV5-1|.|14|TRBJ2-3|.
CASSGGTITDTQYF
TGCGCCAGCAGCGGGGGGACGATCACAGATACGCAGTATTTT
>TRBV5-6|.|15|TRBJ2-5|.
CASSFRQELQETQYF
TGTGCCAGCAGCTTCCGACAGGAATTGCAAGAGACCCAGTACTTC
>TRBV19|TRBD1|14|TRBJ2-7|.
CASNRGTSIYEQYF
TGTGCCAGTAACAGGGGGACTTCGATTTACGAGCAGTACTTC